The sequence of this T cell receptor (beta chain) was determined in a study of shared clonotypes between healthy human individuals (dated by TCRdb to about 2020). With regard to the full study: A couple of women and a few men aged 18 to 49 years were included in the cohort. To increase sequencing depth and limit assay-specific biases, different laboratories used diverse techniques to prepare libraries and sequence TCR repertoires. For each donor, three plates each were used for CD4 naive and CD4 memory, two plates were used for CD8 naive, and one plate was used for CD8 memory. Per donor, leukapheresis produced somewhere between about 0.8 and 9 billion PBMCs. To estimate repertoire size and how much clonotype sharing occurs between individuals, the study deeply sequenced the blood TCR repertoires of roughly 5 healthy adults.

Paper-wide results and their limitations: Incomplete sequencing was indicated by rarefaction of sorted-subset datasets, despite the large sequencing depth. Sampling was restricted to blood, and TCR repertoires in tissues likely differ from the TCR repertoires found in blood. The genetic and exposure-history diversity represented was limited by the small number of donors. Sharing across a few donors was observed for roughly 5% of naive CD4, around 3.5% of naive CD8, around 2.5% of memory CD4, and around 0.42% of memory CD8 clonotypes. Pairwise subsampling led to the expectation that sequencing depth would affect the degree of clonotype sharing among donors. Clonotypes shared by all four sorted-subset donors showed higher generation probabilities than non-shared clonotypes. Naive subsets generally had larger estimated clonotype richness than memory subsets.

CDR1 and CDR2 are read off the germline V gene as KGHSH and LQKENI. Here V drops 2 bases and J drops 1 base, and the junction holds 4 bases not matched to any gene. From the cysteine up to the phenylalanine, the CDR3 has a length of 15 residues. Just the 45-base CDR3 DNA is kept, in frame starting at base 1. Healthy HIV-negative adults with no recently reported acute infections or vaccinations were included as donors. All donors were Caucasian adults living in Nashville, Tennessee, USA. Magnetic negative selection was used to enrich CD4+ T cells, after which naive cells were positively selected on CD45RA and the negative fraction became the memory subset. After blood collection by leukapheresis, PBMCs were isolated using Ficoll-Histopaque density gradient centrifugation and then cryopreserved in the vapor phase of liquid nitrogen. Purity and quantity of every magnetically sorted T cell population were checked by analytical flow cytometry. From each sorted fraction, genomic DNA was isolated and quantified by UV absorbance on a Nanodrop 2000c.

A remark on this clone: Its cognate antigen has yet to be identified. No much larger clonotype is one base removed from it; base qualities were not supplied.

Using the deep immunoSEQ assay, TCR CDR3 regions were amplified from genomic DNA by multiplex PCR. For each cell subset, the extracted genomic DNA was distributed evenly across all wells of several immunoSEQ 96-well plates, and each plate served as one replicate. For sorted subsets, each replicate PCR was loaded with 200 ng genomic DNA, equivalent to 25,000 to 35,000 T cell genomes. Purified libraries were measured with a Qubit 3.0 fluorometer, size-checked on a Bioanalyzer 2100, and measured again with the KAPA Library Quantification kit. Every immunoSEQ 96-well plate was sequenced on a dedicated single-read 150-cycle Illumina NextSeq 550 flow cell. On the authors' methods: The immunoSEQ output contained only junctional sequences without quality scores, so filtering could not match that applied to full-length reads. To assign V/J genes and CDR3, sequences were annotated against IMGT germline references using PyIR, a Python wrapper for IgBLAST v1.9. Reads with weak V/J assignments (E-value above 1e-6), missing CDR3, stop codons, out-of-frame junctions, or ambiguous translated residues were removed. V3J clonotypes were defined as sequences sharing an identical inferred V gene, J gene, and CDR3 amino acid sequence. Percentage overlap between repertoires was computed as shared unique clonotypes divided by the size of the smaller repertoire. RTK rarefaction, the Chao1 estimator, and Recon v2.1 estimates of unobserved clonotypes were used to assess repertoire richness. OLGA was used to compute generation probabilities for all TCRbeta clonotypes that the gDNA method yielded from a few donors. TCRdb took over this immuneACCESS table, retaining in-frame rearrangements with V and J assigned. Such tables are incomplete; in checked studies, under half of the missing clones stem from an unresolved V gene, and the remainder is unexplained. V and J calls and clone size follow that table, whereas D and trimming were derived from the DNA. The sample table lists some 790,000 clones, 55% to 75% of them with a count of one. The ten most abundant clones make up less than 2% of the sample.

The V gene is TRBV18 and the J gene is TRBJ2-5, with 7 bases matching TRBD2. Sequences were obtained from memory CD4+ T cells sorted from blood. In light of the paper, this sample's cell subset or site label describes: CD45RA-negative fraction. The sequence was collected from a woman in her 30s in good health. The nucleotide sequence reads TGTGCCAGCTCACCAGGGACGGGGGGCCAAGAGACCCAGTACTTC. Protein translation: CASSPGTGGQETQYF.